These 6 T cell receptor beta chains share one sample of origin, sequenced in a study of regulatory T cells in long-lasting Graves disease (dated by TCRdb to the early 2020s). The sample's time point label, in plain terms: newly diagnosed GD, antithyroid drugs for less than 3 months. For both TCR sequencing and RNA sequencing, RNA was extracted from PBMCs using TRIzol. The library was generated by multiplex PCR. TCRdb records Illumina HiSeq 4000 as the sequencer. To build TCR beta libraries, CDR3 regions were amplified by Arm-PCR using iRepertoire HTBI primers. Through fastp at Q25 and MiXCR, TCRdb rebuilt clones from the public reads, retaining in-frame beta chains. Rows are unified per CDR3 protein, each entry keeping the most common DNA and genes. The sample table records about 440,000 distinct CDR3 sequences; 15% of these occur just once. About a sixth of the sample lies in the top ten. This same sample was also part of a study on T cells in Graves' hyperthyroidism and ophthalmopathy.

Sequences were derived from peripheral blood mononuclear cells (PBMCs), sampled at new diagnosis, from a patient treated with antithyroid drugs. These receptors were taken from a woman aged 25 to 39 with Graves disease. Donor details come from another sample of the same person, matched by shared clones.

The chain has TRBV19 and TRBJ1-2, with D tentatively TRBD1 (6 bases). CDR3 size: 13 residues. Per the germline V gene, CDR1 is LNHDA and CDR2 is SQIVND (reference sequence). V gave up 4 bases and J gave up 6 bases, with 12 bases separating them. CDR3 DNA sequence: TGTGCCAGTAGTACTCGACAGGCCAATGGCTACACCTTC. Residues: CASSTRQANGYTF.

This clonotype was seen at least ten times. CDR3 in amino acids: CASSSGGPQPQHF. CDR3 bases: TGTGCCAGCAGTTCGGGAGGGCCTCAGCCCCAGCATTTT. The chain carries TRBV12-3 or TRBV12-4 and TRBJ1-5; D ambiguous. V dropped 4 bases and J dropped 6 bases, with 10 bases sitting between them. The CDR3 is 13 amino acids.

This clonotype was detected ten times or more. The CDR3, as DNA: TGCGCCAGCAGCTCCGAGACAAGGAACTATGGCTACACCTTC. Protein: CASSSETRNYGYTF. The chain employs TRBV5-1 and TRBJ1-2; D remains ambiguous. The germline V and J ends were trimmed by 3 bases and 2 bases, with 11 bases remaining between them. CDR1 SGHRS and CDR2 YFSETQ come from the germline V gene. This CDR3 spans 14 amino acids. Complete variable domain (other parts from reference TRBV5-1 and TRBJ1-2): KAGVTQTPRYLIKTRGQQVTLSCSPISGHRSVSWYQQTPGQGLQFLFEYFSETQRNKGNFPGRFSGRQFSNSRSEMNVSTLELGDSALYLCASSSETRNYGYTFGSGTRLTVV.

V gene TRBV24-1 combines with J gene TRBJ1-2; no definite D call. The CDR3 covers 12 residues. Trimming shortened V by 2 bases and J by 8 bases, and 8 bases separated the two germline ends. CDR1 and CDR2 (germline): KGHDR, SFDVKD. CDR3 amino acids: CATSDSLRGYTF. The DNA of the CDR3 is TGTGCCACCAGTGATTCCCTGAGGGGCTACACCTTC.

This clonotype appeared many times. The chain has TRBV10-3 and TRBJ2-2; D is uncertain. This CDR3 spans 14 amino acids. V was shortened by 6 bases and J by 6 bases, with 14 bases between the two germline ends. The germline CDR1 and CDR2 sequences are ENHRY and SYGVKD. The CDR3 protein is CAIRTTPLAGELFF. The CDR3 DNA sequence: TGTGCCATCAGGACCACTCCGTTAGCCGGGGAGCTGTTTTTT.

The chain uses TRBV10-1 and TRBJ1-1, with 10 positions matching TRBD1. This CDR3 has 15 amino acids. Germline CDR1 and CDR2: WNHNN and SYGVQD (reference sequence). V lost 3 bases, J lost 7 bases, and 8 bases stayed unmatched. The CDR3: CASSDLTGGKDEAFF. CDR3 bases: TGCGCCAGCAGTGACTTGACAGGGGGCAAGGATGAAGCTTTCTTT.